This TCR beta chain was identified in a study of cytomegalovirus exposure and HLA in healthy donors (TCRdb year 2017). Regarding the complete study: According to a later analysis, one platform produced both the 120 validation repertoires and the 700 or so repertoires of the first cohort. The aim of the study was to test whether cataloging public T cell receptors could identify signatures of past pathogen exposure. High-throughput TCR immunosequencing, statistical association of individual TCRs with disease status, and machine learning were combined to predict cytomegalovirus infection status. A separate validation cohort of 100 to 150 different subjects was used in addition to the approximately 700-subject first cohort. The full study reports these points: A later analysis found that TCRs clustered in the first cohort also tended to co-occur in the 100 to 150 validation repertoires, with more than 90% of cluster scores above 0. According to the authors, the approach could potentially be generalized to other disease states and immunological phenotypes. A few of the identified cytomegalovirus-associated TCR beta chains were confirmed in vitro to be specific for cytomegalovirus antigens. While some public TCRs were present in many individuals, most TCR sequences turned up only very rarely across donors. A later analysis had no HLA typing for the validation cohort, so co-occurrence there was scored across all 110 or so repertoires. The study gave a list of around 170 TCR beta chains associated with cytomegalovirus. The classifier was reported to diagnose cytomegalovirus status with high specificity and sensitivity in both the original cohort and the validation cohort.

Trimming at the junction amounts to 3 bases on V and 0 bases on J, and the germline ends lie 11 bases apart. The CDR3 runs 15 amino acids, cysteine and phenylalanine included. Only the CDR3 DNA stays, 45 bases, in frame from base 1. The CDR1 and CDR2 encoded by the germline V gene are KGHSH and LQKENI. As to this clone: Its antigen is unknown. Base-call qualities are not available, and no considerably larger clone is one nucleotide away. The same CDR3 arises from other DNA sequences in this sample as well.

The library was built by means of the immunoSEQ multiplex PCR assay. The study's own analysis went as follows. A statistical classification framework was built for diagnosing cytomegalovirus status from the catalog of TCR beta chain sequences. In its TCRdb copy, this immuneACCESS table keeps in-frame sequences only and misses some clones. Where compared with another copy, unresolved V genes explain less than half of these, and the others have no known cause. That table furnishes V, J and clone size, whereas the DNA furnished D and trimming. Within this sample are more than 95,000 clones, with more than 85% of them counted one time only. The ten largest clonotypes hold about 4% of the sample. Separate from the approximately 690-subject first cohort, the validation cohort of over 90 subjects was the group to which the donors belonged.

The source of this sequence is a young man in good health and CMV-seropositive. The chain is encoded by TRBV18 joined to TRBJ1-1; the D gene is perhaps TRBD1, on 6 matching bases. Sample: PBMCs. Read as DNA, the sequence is TGTGCCAGCTCACCGACGGGACAATTGAACACTGAAGCTTTCTTT. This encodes CASSPTGQLNTEAFF.